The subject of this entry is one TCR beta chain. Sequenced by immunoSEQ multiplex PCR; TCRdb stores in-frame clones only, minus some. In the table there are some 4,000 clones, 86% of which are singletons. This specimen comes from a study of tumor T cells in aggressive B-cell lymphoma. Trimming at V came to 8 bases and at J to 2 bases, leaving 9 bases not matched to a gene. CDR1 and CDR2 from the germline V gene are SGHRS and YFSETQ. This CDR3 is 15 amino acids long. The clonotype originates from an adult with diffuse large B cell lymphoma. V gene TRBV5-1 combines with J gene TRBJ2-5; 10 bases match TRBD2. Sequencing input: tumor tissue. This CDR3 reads CASYELAGYQETQYF. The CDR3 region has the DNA TGCGCCAGTTACGAACTAGCGGGGTATCAAGAGACCCAGTACTTC.